This is a list of T cell receptor beta chains from one sample in a study of CD4 T cells in relation to SARS-CoV-2 and coronaviruses. Antigens of these TCRs are unknown. Libraries were prepared by immunoSEQ multiplex PCR; TCRdb keeps only in-frame clonotypes and omits some of them. The data show approximately 24,000 clones, around 75% seen once. The sequenced material came from CD4+ T cells from PBMCs, cultured in vitro. The receptors shown here come from a human donor in good health. The CDR3 runs from the conserved cysteine through the conserved F or W. Each record gives: CDR3 protein, CDR3 DNA, clone size, J gene, D gene, V gene. D genes are given only for firm matches. Clone sizes are given selectively: once, few, many, or a class where the clone is expanded.

CDR3aa: CASSYGQDGREQYF; CDR3nt: TGTGCCAGCAGTTACGGGCAGGATGGACGCGAGCAGTACTTC; abundance: once; j_gene: TRBJ2-7; d_gene: .; v_gene: TRBV6-5
CDR3aa: CASSPTGLAGDHNEQFF; CDR3nt: TGTGCCAGCAGCCCCACGGGACTAGCGGGGGACCACAATGAGCAGTTCTTC; abundance: .; j_gene: TRBJ2-1; d_gene: TRBD2; v_gene: TRBV6-2/TRBV6-3
CDR3aa: CAISDPTSGATNEQFF; CDR3nt: TGTGCCATCAGTGATCCGACTAGCGGGGCAACAAATGAGCAGTTCTTC; abundance: .; j_gene: TRBJ2-1; d_gene: TRBD2; v_gene: TRBV10-3
CDR3aa: CASSQDPGDTQYF; CDR3nt: TGTGCCAGCAGCCAAGATCCGGGAGATACGCAGTATTTT; abundance: .; j_gene: TRBJ2-3; d_gene: .; v_gene: TRBV4-2
CDR3aa: CASAEDRGATNEKLFF; CDR3nt: TGTGCCAGTGCCGAGGACAGGGGAGCAACTAATGAAAAACTGTTTTTT; abundance: once; j_gene: TRBJ1-4; d_gene: TRBD1; v_gene: TRBV25-1
CDR3aa: CASSLPGASARGEQYF; CDR3nt: TGCGCCAGCAGCCTCCCTGGGGCTAGCGCCCGAGGGGAGCAGTACTTC; abundance: .; j_gene: TRBJ2-7; d_gene: .; v_gene: TRBV4-1
CDR3aa: CAWSEQLNYGYTF; CDR3nt: TGTGCCTGGAGCGAGCAATTGAACTATGGCTACACCTTC; abundance: .; j_gene: TRBJ1-2; d_gene: .; v_gene: TRBV30
CDR3aa: CASSYRGDPSYEQYF; CDR3nt: TGTGCCAGCAGCTACAGGGGGGATCCCTCCTACGAGCAGTACTTC; abundance: .; j_gene: TRBJ2-7; d_gene: TRBD1; v_gene: TRBV6-5
CDR3aa: CASSSTGTGGSEAFF; CDR3nt: TGTGCCAGCAGCTCTACCGGGACAGGGGGTTCTGAAGCTTTCTTT; abundance: .; j_gene: TRBJ1-1; d_gene: TRBD1; v_gene: TRBV11-3
CDR3aa: CASSYSSDHLYEQYF; CDR3nt: TGTGCCAGCAGTTACTCGTCTGACCACCTCTACGAGCAGTACTTC; abundance: .; j_gene: TRBJ2-7; d_gene: .; v_gene: TRBV6-5
CDR3aa: CASSQVLARRGNEQFF; CDR3nt: TGTGCCAGCAGCCAAGTGCTAGCACGGAGAGGAAATGAGCAGTTCTTC; abundance: .; j_gene: TRBJ2-1; d_gene: .; v_gene: TRBV3-1/TRBV3-2
CDR3aa: CASSPRVAGELFF; CDR3nt: TGTGCTAGCAGCCCCAGGGTGGCCGGGGAGCTGTTTTTT; abundance: few; j_gene: TRBJ2-2; d_gene: .; v_gene: TRBV7-7
CDR3aa: CASSLSGTRVDTQYF; CDR3nt: TGCGCCAGCAGCCTTTCCGGGACTAGAGTAGATACGCAGTATTTT; abundance: .; j_gene: TRBJ2-3; d_gene: TRBD2; v_gene: TRBV5-1
CDR3aa: CASSPGQGAVGGNQPQHF; CDR3nt: TGTGCCAGCAGCCCGGGACAGGGGGCTGTGGGGGGCAATCAGCCCCAGCATTTT; abundance: .; j_gene: TRBJ1-5; d_gene: TRBD1; v_gene: TRBV7-9
CDR3aa: CASSLTDTQYF; CDR3nt: TGTGCCAGCAGCTTGACAGATACGCAGTATTTT; abundance: .; j_gene: TRBJ2-3; d_gene: .; v_gene: TRBV11-2
CDR3aa: CASSSRDRGAEDTQYF; CDR3nt: TGTGCCAGCAGCTCCCGGGACAGGGGCGCTGAGGATACGCAGTATTTT; abundance: .; j_gene: TRBJ2-3; d_gene: TRBD1; v_gene: TRBV7-9
CDR3aa: CASSPGGLASGYTF; CDR3nt: TGTGCCAGCAGCCCCGGCGGCCTGGCGTCTGGCTACACCTTC; abundance: .; j_gene: TRBJ1-2; d_gene: .; v_gene: TRBV7-9
CDR3aa: CASSDPGQGSTGELFF; CDR3nt: TGCGCCAGCAGCGACCCGGGACAGGGGAGCACCGGGGAGCTGTTTTTT; abundance: .; j_gene: TRBJ2-2; d_gene: TRBD1; v_gene: TRBV5-1
CDR3aa: CASSQVGSGSESEQYF; CDR3nt: TGCGCCAGCAGCCAAGTGGGAAGCGGGAGTGAATCCGAGCAGTACTTC; abundance: .; j_gene: TRBJ2-7; d_gene: TRBD2; v_gene: TRBV4-3
CDR3aa: CASSLRWSPRTGELFF; CDR3nt: TGCGCCAGCAGCCTTAGATGGAGCCCAAGGACCGGGGAGCTGTTTTTT; abundance: .; j_gene: TRBJ2-2; d_gene: .; v_gene: TRBV4-3
CDR3aa: CASSWDGVGYEQYF; CDR3nt: TGTGCCAGCAGTTGGGACGGGGTGGGGTACGAGCAGTACTTC; abundance: .; j_gene: TRBJ2-7; d_gene: .; v_gene: TRBV2
CDR3aa: CASSQQGVGEKLFF; CDR3nt: TGTGCCAGCAGCCAACAGGGGGTAGGGGAAAAACTGTTTTTT; abundance: .; j_gene: TRBJ1-4; d_gene: TRBD1; v_gene: TRBV3-1/TRBV3-2
CDR3aa: CASSPRSSGRCHRELFF; CDR3nt: TGTGCCAGCAGCCCCCGTTCTAGCGGGAGGTGCCACCGGGAGCTGTTTTTT; abundance: few; j_gene: TRBJ2-2; d_gene: .; v_gene: TRBV12-1
CDR3aa: CASSQGTRQTPRGTEAFF; CDR3nt: TGCGCCAGCAGCCAAGGGACTCGACAGACCCCAAGGGGCACTGAAGCTTTCTTT; abundance: .; j_gene: TRBJ1-1; d_gene: .; v_gene: TRBV4-1
CDR3aa: CASSLANTGELFF; CDR3nt: TGTGCCAGCAGCCTCGCGAACACCGGGGAGCTGTTTTTT; abundance: once; j_gene: TRBJ2-2; d_gene: .; v_gene: TRBV9
CDR3aa: CASSVDPAGEKLFF; CDR3nt: TGTGCCAGCAGCGTAGACCCCGCAGGCGAAAAACTGTTTTTT; abundance: .; j_gene: TRBJ1-4; d_gene: .; v_gene: TRBV9
CDR3aa: CASSPRWTGRSGELFF; CDR3nt: TGTGCCAGCAGTCCCAGATGGACAGGGAGGTCCGGGGAGCTGTTTTTT; abundance: few; j_gene: TRBJ2-2; d_gene: TRBD1; v_gene: TRBV6-2/TRBV6-3
CDR3aa: CASSDPGRSNEKLFF; CDR3nt: TGTGCCAGTAGTGATCCGGGCAGGTCTAATGAAAAACTGTTTTTT; abundance: .; j_gene: TRBJ1-4; d_gene: .; v_gene: TRBV19
CDR3aa: CASSLLDRIGEKLFF; CDR3nt: TGTGCCAGCAGCCTCCTCGACAGGATTGGTGAAAAACTGTTTTTT; abundance: .; j_gene: TRBJ1-4; d_gene: .; v_gene: TRBV3-1/TRBV3-2
CDR3aa: CAIRADRNYGYTF; CDR3nt: TGTGCCATCAGGGCGGACAGGAACTATGGCTACACCTTC; abundance: .; j_gene: TRBJ1-2; d_gene: TRBD1; v_gene: TRBV10-3
CDR3aa: CASSLAGIQETQYF; CDR3nt: TGCGCCAGCAGCTTGGCGGGGATCCAGGAGACCCAGTACTTC; abundance: .; j_gene: TRBJ2-5; d_gene: .; v_gene: TRBV5-1